A single sample is the source of the 15 T cell receptor beta chains below, sequenced in a study of blood T cell repertoires in COVID-19 (dated by TCRdb to the early 2020s). The method behind the library was the immunoSEQ multiplex PCR assay. The table was pulled from immuneACCESS by TCRdb, which kept in-frame rearrangements only. Such tables lose some clones; where checked, under half of the loss comes from unresolved V genes, and the rest has no known cause. In all, the sample holds about 90,000 clones, and 91% of those were seen once. The ten biggest clones cover 1.8% of the sample. The sequenced material came from peripheral blood. The receptors were sampled from a human donor with active COVID-19. The donor label of this sample is uncertain.

The chain combines TRBV19 with TRBJ2-1; 10 bases align to TRBD2. CDR3 size: 18 residues. The V and J ends lost 2 bases and 4 bases, in that order; junction bases with no gene match: 11. Germline CDR1 LNHDA, CDR2 SQIVND (reference sequence). CDR3 DNA: TGTGCCAGTAGTATACGCTCGCTAGCGGGGGCCCTGTACAATGAGCAGTTCTTC. Translating it yields CASSIRSLAGALYNEQFF.

This chain links TRBV6-5 with TRBJ1-2; 7 nucleotides agree with TRBD1. Germline V gene sequence: CDR1 MNHEY, CDR2 SVGAGI. The CDR3 totals 14 residues. The trim removed 6 bases at V and 4 bases at J, leaving 8 bases unmatched. CDR3 sequence reads: CASSPGTAVYGYTF. The CDR3 DNA reads as TGTGCCAGCAGCCCCGGGACAGCAGTCTATGGCTACACCTTC.

The chain couples TRBV5-1 to TRBJ1-1; TRBD1 matches at 8 bases. With 2 bases clipped from V and 4 bases from J, the junction kept 10 bases outside the gene matches. Germline CDR1 reads SGHRS; CDR2 reads YFSETQ. The CDR3 runs to 16 residues. CDR3 DNA sequence: TGCGCCAGCAGCTTAGGACAGGGAATTTTGAGCACTGAAGCTTTCTTT. Its translation: CASSLGQGILSTEAFF. Filled out from reference TRBV5-1 and TRBJ1-1, the complete variable domain reads KAGVTQTPRYLIKTRGQQVTLSCSPISGHRSVSWYQQTPGQGLQFLFEYFSETQRNKGNFPGRFSGRQFSNSRSEMNVSTLELGDSALYLCASSLGQGILSTEAFFGQGTRLTVV.

The chain recombines TRBV10-3 with TRBJ2-2; TRBD2 aligns across 8 bases. CDR1 is ENHRY and CDR2 is SYGVKD in the germline V gene. The CDR3 runs to 16 residues. J lost 9 bases, V lost 0 bases, and 9 bases had no gene match. CDR3 bases: TGTGCCATCAGTGAGTCATCCAGCGGGGGATTCAGGGAGCTGTTTTTT. Protein sequence: CAISESSSGGFRELFF.

This clone was counted a single time. V gene TRBV12-3 or TRBV12-4 combines with J gene TRBJ2-2; the D gene is possibly TRBD2 (6 bases). Trimming stripped 10 bases from V and 6 bases from J, with 15 bases between. CDR3 length: 13 residues. The CDR3 DNA reads TGTGCCACTATAGCGGACCATGCCGGGGAGCTGTTTTTT. As protein: CATIADHAGELFF.

This clone was counted once. V usage is TRBV4-2 and J usage is TRBJ2-2; weak D call: TRBD2 (6 bases). The V and J ends lost 1 base and 4 bases respectively, with 16 bases between them. The germline V gene encodes CDR1 LGHNA and CDR2 YNFKEQ. The CDR3 contains 17 residues. This chain's CDR3 is CASSQVGAGTLTGELFF. CDR3 coding DNA: TGTGCCAGCAGCCAAGTGGGAGCAGGGACTCTCACCGGGGAGCTGTTTTTT.

V is TRBV6-5 and J is TRBJ1-4, with D tentatively TRBD1 (5 bases). V lost 0 bases to trimming and J lost 4 bases, with 9 bases between them. Germline V gives CDR1 MNHEY, CDR2 SVGAGI. The CDR3 extends over 15 amino acids. CDR3 sequence: CASSYSGRGNEKLFF. CDR3 sequence (DNA): TGTGCCAGCAGTTACTCGGGGCGGGGTAATGAAAAACTGTTTTTT.

The rearrangement links TRBV7-6 to TRBJ2-7, with 9 bases that match TRBD1. CDR1 and CDR2 (germline): SGHVS, FNYEAQ. Losses at the gene ends were 1 base for V and 4 bases for J; bases not matched to a gene: 2. The CDR3 consists of 14 residues. The CDR3 bases are TGTGCCAGCAGCTTAGGACAGGGGGGATACGAGCAGTACTTC. Translated, it gives CASSLGQGGYEQYF.

The CDR3 region has the DNA TGTGCCAGCAGCCCTCCCGCGGAGACCCAGTACTTC. This sequence encodes CASSPPAETQYF. The chain uses TRBV5-5 and TRBJ2-5, with D hard to call. Germline loops: CDR1 SGHKS, CDR2 YYEKEE (reference sequence). The CDR3 is 12 amino acids. V was cut by 4 bases and J by 5 bases, with 9 bases left in between.

This clone was observed once. The J gene is TRBJ2-2, the V gene TRBV7-2, with TRBD2 as a possible D gene (5 bases). Trimming shortened V by 2 bases and J by 4 bases, and 11 bases separated the two germline ends. In germline, CDR1 is SGHTA, CDR2 FQGNSA. This CDR3 spans 15 amino acids. As DNA, the CDR3 is TGTGCCAGCAGCTTAATCCCTGCGGGCACCGGGGAGCTGTTTTTT. Protein sequence: CASSLIPAGTGELFF.

This chain connects TRBV6-1 to TRBJ2-2; D uncertain. Trimming left V 1 base short and J 6 bases short, with 18 bases between. The CDR3 runs to 17 residues. CDR1 and CDR2 from the germline V gene are MNHNS and SASEGT. The CDR3 DNA follows: TGTGCCAGCAGTGAAGGTCTCAGTATGGCTTTCCCCGGGGAGCTGTTTTTT. Its protein product is CASSEGLSMAFPGELFF.

The gene calls are TRBV7-2 and TRBJ1-4; weak D call: TRBD1 (6 bases). The CDR3 sequence is 15 residues long. The V and J ends lost 0 bases and 8 bases respectively, with 13 bases between them. Germline V gives CDR1 SGHTA, CDR2 FQGNSA. The CDR3, as DNA: TGTGCCAGCAGCTTAGCGAGGGGGGGCTTGGAAAAACTGTTTTTT. Residues: CASSLARGGLEKLFF.

The rearrangement uses TRBV7-3 and TRBJ2-3; 9 bases fit TRBD1. Looked up from germline, CDR1 is SGHTA and CDR2 is FQGTGA. The CDR3 contains 16 residues. J gave up 0 bases and V 5 bases, and 6 bases lay outside the gene matches. The DNA of the CDR3 is TGTGCCAGCAGCCTACACGGGACAGGGAGCACAGATACGCAGTATTTT. Encoded protein: CASSLHGTGSTDTQYF.

The chain is built from TRBV11-2 and TRBJ1-6, with D uncertain. Germline V gives CDR1 SGHAT, CDR2 FQNNGV. This CDR3 has 13 amino acids. Trimming left V 5 bases short and J 7 bases short, with 9 bases between. In DNA form, the CDR3 reads TGTGCCAGCAGCCGGAGGCTGAATTCACCCCTCCACTTT. Amino acids: CASSRRLNSPLHF. The variable domain in full, with the rest retrieved from reference TRBV11-2 and TRBJ1-6, is EAGVAQSPRYKIIEKRQSVAFWCNPISGHATLYWYQQILGQGPKLLIQFQNNGVVDDSQLPKDRFSAERLKGVDSTLKIQPAKLEDSAVYLCASSRRLNSPLHFGNGTRLTVT.

Only one count was recorded for this clone. The gene calls are TRBV27 and TRBJ2-1; 7 nucleotides agree with TRBD2. CDR1 and CDR2 (germline): MNHEY, SMNVEV (reference sequence). The J segment lost 0 bases and the V segment lost 7 bases, leaving 6 bases of the junction unmatched. The CDR3 has 15 residues. The CDR3 loop is CASTKAGRSYNEQFF. CDR3 sequence (DNA): TGTGCCAGCACCAAAGCGGGGCGCTCCTACAATGAGCAGTTCTTC.